Below, 13 T cell receptor beta chains from the same sample are listed, as sequenced in a study of blood T cell repertoires in COVID-19. Profiling relied on immunoSEQ multiplex PCR, and the TCRdb table lists in-frame clones only, not all of them. The profile shows roughly 240,000 clones, about nine tenths of them singletons. Material: PBMCs or T cells enriched from blood (not recorded which). Receptor source: a woman in her thirties or forties with acute COVID-19.

The rearrangement links TRBV4-3 to TRBJ2-5; the match to TRBD1 covers 7 bases. The CDR3 contains 15 residues. Germline V gives CDR1 LGHNA, CDR2 YSLEER. V gave up 1 base and J gave up 4 bases; unmatched junction bases: 6. The chain's CDR3 is CASSQGDRDGETQYF. The CDR3 bases are TGCGCCAGCAGCCAAGGTGACAGGGACGGAGAGACCCAGTACTTC.

The chain couples TRBV6-4 to TRBJ2-2; 7 nucleotides agree with TRBD1. The CDR3 sequence is 14 residues long. Germline CDR1 MRHNA, CDR2 SNTAGT. Trimming removed 6 bases from V and 3 bases from J; junction bases left unmatched: 4. The CDR3 nucleotides are TGTGCCAGCAGAGAGGGGGCCGACACCGGGGAGCTGTTTTTT. Translating it yields CASREGADTGELFF.

The CDR3 coding sequence is TGCAGCGGTCAGAACCTCACCTACAATGAGCAGTTCTTC. This translates into CSGQNLTYNEQFF. The chain is built from TRBV29-1 and TRBJ2-1; the D is unclear. CDR1 is SQVTM, CDR2 ANQGSEA, per germline. The CDR3 is made up of 13 amino acids. Trimming took 7 bases from V and 2 from J, leaving 12 bases between them.

The chain links TRBV7-6 to TRBJ1-2; 7 bases fit TRBD1. The CDR3 length is 15 residues. CDR1 is SGHVS and CDR2 is FNYEAQ in the germline V gene. The V segment lost 2 bases and the J segment 8 bases; nucleotides outside the gene matches: 11. The CDR3 loop reads CASSLSPTGYEGYTF. In DNA form, the CDR3 reads TGTGCCAGCAGCTTATCCCCGACAGGGTACGAAGGCTACACCTTC.

The genes are TRBV29-1 and TRBJ1-4, with 8 bases fitting TRBD1. The CDR3 sequence is 15 residues long. Germline V gives CDR1 SQVTM, CDR2 ANQGSEA. V gave up 6 bases and J gave up 2 bases; unmatched junction bases: 8. The CDR3 reads CSVGPRTGTNEKLFF. The CDR3 bases are TGCAGCGTCGGGCCTAGGACAGGGACTAATGAAAAACTGTTTTTT.

This chain connects TRBV2 to TRBJ1-1; D is uncertain. V was pared by 10 bases and J by 1 base, with 16 bases between. Germline V gene data show CDR1 as SNHLY and CDR2 as FYNNEI. The CDR3 sequence is 14 residues long. This CDR3 is CATPRGGRNTEAFF. The CDR3 bases are TGTGCCACCCCCAGAGGCGGGAGGAACACTGAAGCTTTCTTT.

This chain links TRBV29-1 with TRBJ2-5, with a tentative D call TRBD1 (6 bases). Per germline, CDR1 SQVTM and CDR2 ANQGSEA. The CDR3 has 12 amino acids. The V end lost 6 bases, the J end lost 1 base, and 9 bases lay between the germline ends. Written as DNA, the CDR3 is TGCAGCGTAGGACAGTTCCAAGAGACCCAGTACTTC. It translates to CSVGQFQETQYF.

The V and J genes are TRBV7-2 and TRBJ1-1, with D hard to call. Germline V gene sequence: CDR1 SGHTA, CDR2 FQGNSA. The CDR3 totals 13 residues. Trimming pared 2 bases from V and 5 bases from J, leaving 9 bases between. Written as DNA, the CDR3 is TGTGCCAGCAGCTTAAGGCAGGCAACTGAAGCTTTCTTT. It encodes CASSLRQATEAFF.

The CDR3: CSVDPIEGAPWYGYTF. The CDR3 DNA reads TGCAGCGTTGACCCCATCGAGGGGGCTCCTTGGTATGGCTACACCTTC. The chain couples TRBV29-1 to TRBJ1-2, with 7 bases aligning to TRBD1. Trimming took 3 bases from V and 5 from J; bases not matched to a gene: 15. The CDR3 is 16 amino acids. From germline, CDR1 is SQVTM and CDR2 ANQGSEA.

V usage is TRBV2 and J usage is TRBJ1-6, with D possibly TRBD1 on 6 matching bases. V was pared by 8 bases and J by 5 bases, with 10 bases between. The CDR3 spans 13 residues. The germline V gene has CDR1 SNHLY and CDR2 FYNNEI. The CDR3 protein is CASGGHDNSPLHF. In nucleotides, the CDR3 is TGTGCCAGCGGGGGACACGATAATTCACCCCTCCACTTT.

The chain is built from TRBV29-1 and TRBJ1-1; D might be TRBD1 (5 bases). Trimming shortened V by 4 bases and J by 4 bases, and 10 bases separated the two germline ends. CDR3 length: 12 residues. Per the germline V gene, CDR1 is SQVTM and CDR2 is ANQGSEA. DNA of the CDR3: TGCAGCGTTGTCGCAGGGATCACTGAAGCTTTCTTT. As protein: CSVVAGITEAFF.

Only a few counts were recorded for this clone. The V and J genes are TRBV11-2 and TRBJ2-7; the match to TRBD1 covers 7 bases. The CDR3 contains 14 residues. Trimming removed 3 bases from V and 3 bases from J; junction bases left unmatched: 5. The germline gives CDR1 SGHAT, CDR2 FQNNGV. This CDR3 is CASSLYGDSYEQYF. In nucleotides, the CDR3 is TGTGCCAGCAGCTTGTACGGGGACAGCTACGAGCAGTACTTC.

This chain links TRBV7-9 with TRBJ2-3; no clear D gene. The germline V gene has CDR1 SEHNR and CDR2 FQNEAQ (reference sequence). V was clipped by 5 bases and J by 2 bases, with 11 bases between them. This CDR3 contains 14 residues. The CDR3 here is CASSPLAVTDTQYF. DNA of the CDR3: TGTGCCAGCAGCCCTCTCGCGGTCACAGATACGCAGTATTTT. The variable domain in full, completed from reference TRBV7-9 and TRBJ2-3, reads DTGVSQNPRHKITKRGQNVTFRCDPISEHNRLYWYRQTLGQGPEFLTYFQNEAQLEKSRLLSDRFSAERPKGSFSTLEIQRTEQGDSAMYLCASSPLAVTDTQYFGPGTRLTVL.